This T cell receptor (beta chain) was recorded in a study of early T cells in non-severe SARS-CoV-2 infection. About the study: Sequencing of unsorted whole blood was done on bulk RNA, leaving chains unpaired.

There are many counts of this clonotype. Individual cDNA molecules were tagged with unique molecular identifiers. TCRdb re-called the 5' RACE reads through MiXCR, storing one row per CDR3 protein. Counted here are about 69,000 distinct CDR3 sequences, roughly 8.7% occurring once; the ten biggest clones make up about 6%. V lost 5 bases, J lost 2 bases, and 16 bases lay in between. The CDR3 totals 15 residues. CDR1 is DFQATT and CDR2 is SNEGSKA in the germline V gene (reference sequence). The chain couples TRBV20-1 to TRBJ2-1; D could derive from TRBD1 or TRBD2 (5 bases each). The receptor comes from an adult who was a healthcare worker with PCR-confirmed SARS-CoV-2 infection or an uninfected control (not recorded which). What was sequenced was whole blood. CDR3 sequence: CSAVPGTPPYNEQFF. The CDR3 DNA sequence: TGCAGTGCTGTCCCCGGGACCCCTCCCTACAATGAGCAGTTCTTC.